These 5 T cell receptor beta chains share one sample of origin, sequenced in a study of CXCR3-negative and CXCR3-positive naive CD8 T cells (dated by TCRdb to the late 2010s). Which antigens these TCRs recognize remains unknown. What the research found in general, with its limitations: Compared with CXCR3-negative naive cells, CXCR3-positive naive cells had TRB CDR3s with higher hydrophobicity (lower Kidera factor 4), lower energy, and higher strength and volume indices.

Sequencer: NextSeq 550. The Human TCR Profiling Kit (MiLaboratory) was used to make UMI-labeled 5' RACE TRB cDNA libraries. Following reprocessing of the reads by TCRdb, the data hold one row per CDR3 protein sequence and no DNA is available. This specimen's table enumerates approximately 100,000 distinct CDR3 sequences. Approximately 1% of the sample rests with the top ten. The sequenced sample consisted of naive CXCR3+ CD8+ T cells from blood. According to the study, the label for this sample's cell subset or site signals: CD45RO-CCR7+CD27+CD95- naive CD8+ T cells expressing CXCR3 (TNR3+). The source is a human donor in good health. Some clones in this sample may be carry-over from other donors' samples.

The chain links TRBV11-3 to TRBJ2-1; no DNA is available, so the TRBD1 call from TCRdb remains unchecked. There are 16 residues in the CDR3. CDR1 SGHNT and CDR2 YENEEA come from the germline V gene. The CDR3 spells CASSLRPGTGYNEQFF.

This chain connects TRBV25-1 to TRBJ2-7; TCRdb picks TRBD2, but there is no DNA to check that call. The CDR3 totals 15 residues. CDR1 MGHDK and CDR2 SYGVNS come from the germline V gene. The CDR3 protein is CASSALAGASYEQYF.

CDR3 sequence reads: CASSLGRDSYNEQFF. The J gene is TRBJ2-1, the V gene TRBV12-3 or TRBV12-4. The CDR3 runs 15 residues.

The chain uses TRBV7-9 and TRBJ2-2; TCRdb reports TRBD2, a call that lacks DNA to check it against. This CDR3 has 14 residues. CDR1 is SEHNR and CDR2 is FQNEAQ in the germline V gene (reference sequence). This CDR3 reads CASSPPPSTGELFF.

The chain recombines TRBV5-1 with TRBJ2-5; as DNA is missing, the TRBD2 call by TCRdb cannot be tested. Germline V lookup: CDR1 SGHRS, CDR2 YFSETQ. The length of the CDR3 is 17 residues. The CDR3 region is CASSLVGGAGGPETQYF. The whole variable domain, remainder taken from reference TRBV5-1 and TRBJ2-5, is KAGVTQTPRYLIKTRGQQVTLSCSPISGHRSVSWYQQTPGQGLQFLFEYFSETQRNKGNFPGRFSGRQFSNSRSEMNVSTLELGDSALYLCASSLVGGAGGPETQYFGPGTRLLVL.